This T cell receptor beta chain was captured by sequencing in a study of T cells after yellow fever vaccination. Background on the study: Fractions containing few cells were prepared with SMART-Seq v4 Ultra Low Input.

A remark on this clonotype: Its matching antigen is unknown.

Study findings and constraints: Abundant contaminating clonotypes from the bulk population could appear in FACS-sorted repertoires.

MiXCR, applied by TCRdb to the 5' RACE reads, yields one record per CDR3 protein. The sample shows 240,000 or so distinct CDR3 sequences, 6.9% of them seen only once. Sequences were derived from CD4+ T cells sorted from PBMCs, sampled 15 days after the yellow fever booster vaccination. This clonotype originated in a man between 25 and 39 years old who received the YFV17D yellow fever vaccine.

The CDR3 DNA is TGTGCCAGCAGCCGGGCGGGGGGGACACACACCTACGAGCAGTACTTC. Its protein is CASSRAGGTHTYEQYF. The chain links TRBV7-2 to TRBJ2-7, with 9 bases that match TRBD2. The germline V gene encodes CDR1 SGHTA and CDR2 FQGNSA. Germline trimming cut 5 bases from V and 2 bases from J; bases unmatched to any gene: 10. The CDR3 length is 16 residues.